The 20 T cell receptor beta chains reported below all come from one sample, sequenced in a study of T cell responses to AZD1222 COVID-19 vaccine (dated by TCRdb to the early 2020s). Preparation of the library involved the immunoSEQ multiplex PCR assay. TCRdb obtained this table from immuneACCESS and retained in-frame rearrangements with V and J assigned. These tables miss some clones; where compared with another copy, unresolved V genes account for less than half of the shortfall, and the remainder is unexplained. The sample profile shows 75,000 to 90,000 clones; more than 70% of them were found once. The ten largest clones take up roughly 9.4% of the sample. This specimen's time point label, interpreted: baseline before first vaccination. The sample here was peripheral blood, taken on day 0 of AZD1222 vaccination. Receptors were obtained from an adult in good health.

The rearrangement uses TRBV4-1 and TRBJ1-4, with D unclear. The CDR3 loop spans 14 amino acids. Looked up from germline, CDR1 is MGHRA and CDR2 is YSYEKL. The V end was cut by 3 bases, the J end by 4 bases, with 9 bases between. The CDR3 nucleotides read TGCGCCAGCAGCCATTGGTGGTTTAATGAAAAACTGTTTTTT. Amino acids: CASSHWWFNEKLFF.

The chain uses TRBV20-1 and TRBJ2-7; D not resolved. Per germline, CDR1 DFQATT and CDR2 SNEGSKA (reference sequence). The CDR3 contains 10 residues. Trimming shortened V by 5 bases and J by 3 bases, and 5 bases separated the two germline ends. CDR3 sequence: CSARSYEQYF. The CDR3 DNA sequence: TGCAGTGCTCGCAGCTACGAGCAGTACTTC.

This chain uses TRBV9 with TRBJ2-3; no reliable D call. Trimming took off 0 bases at V and 1 base at J, with 12 bases between the two ends. Looked up from germline, CDR1 is SGDLS and CDR2 is YYNGEE. CDR3 length: 16 residues. The CDR3 region has the DNA TGTGCCAGCAGCGTAGGGCCCCTCGCGCGCACAGATACGCAGTATTTT. Protein sequence: CASSVGPLARTDTQYF.

The rearrangement joins TRBV15 to TRBJ2-5; D is ambiguous. V gave up 4 bases and J gave up 2 bases, with 14 bases separating them. Germline loops: CDR1 LNHNV, CDR2 YYDKDF (reference sequence). The CDR3 extends over 15 amino acids. Here the CDR3 DNA reads TGTGCCACCAGCAATCAGAGAAGGAGACAAGAGACCCAGTACTTC. This codes for CATSNQRRRQETQYF. The entire variable domain, with the rest obtained from reference TRBV15 and TRBJ2-5, is as follows: DAMVIQNPRYQVTQFGKPVTLSCSQTLNHNVMYWYQQKSSQAPKLLFHYYDKDFNNEADTPDNFQSRRPNTSFCFLDIRSPGLGDTAMYLCATSNQRRRQETQYFGPGTRLLVL.

The chain is built from TRBV18 and TRBJ2-6; D might be TRBD2 (6 bases). Trimming shortened V by 3 bases and J by 0 bases, and 12 bases separated the two germline ends. CDR1 is KGHSH and CDR2 is LQKENI in the germline V gene. The CDR3 extends over 17 amino acids. CDR3 DNA sequence: TGTGCCAGCTCACCGGGGACTCCTAGCTCTGGGGCCAACGTCCTGACTTTC. The encoded protein is CASSPGTPSSGANVLTF.

This clone was seen a single time. The CDR3 spells CASSEAGRTEAFF. CDR3 DNA: TGTGCCAGCAGTGAAGCGGGCAGGACTGAAGCTTTCTTT. V usage is TRBV6-1 and J usage is TRBJ1-1; D not resolved. Trimming stripped 0 bases from V and 5 bases from J, with 7 bases between. From germline, CDR1 is MNHNS and CDR2 SASEGT. The CDR3 contains 13 residues.

The chain joins TRBV5-5 to TRBJ2-2; the match to TRBD1 covers 7 bases. This CDR3 is 15 amino acids long. V trimming: 2 bases; J trimming: 2 bases; junction bases outside the gene matches: 3. Germline assignment: CDR1 SGHKS and CDR2 YYEKEE (reference sequence). The chain's CDR3 is CASSFRQGNTGELFF. CDR3 coding DNA: TGTGCCAGCAGCTTTAGACAGGGCAACACCGGGGAGCTGTTTTTT. The whole variable domain, remainder taken from reference TRBV5-5 and TRBJ2-2, is DAGVTQSPTHLIKTRGQQVTLRCSPISGHKSVSWYQQVLGQGPQFIFQYYEKEERGRGNFPDRFSARQFPNYSSELNVNALLLGDSALYLCASSFRQGNTGELFFGEGSRLTVL.

The V gene is TRBV18, the J gene TRBJ2-4; the match to TRBD1 covers 8 bases. J was trimmed by 0 bases and V by 3 bases; bases with no gene match: 7. The length of the CDR3 is 17 residues. Germline V gene data show CDR1 as KGHSH and CDR2 as LQKENI. The CDR3 sequence: CASSPTAGQGAKNIQYF. In nucleotides, the CDR3 is TGTGCCAGCTCACCCACCGCTGGACAGGGAGCCAAAAACATTCAGTACTTC. Full variable domain (rest looked up from reference TRBV18 and TRBJ2-4): NAGVMQNPRHLVRRRGQEARLRCSPMKGHSHVYWYRQLPEEGLKFMVYLQKENIIDESGMPKERFSAEFPKEGPSILRIQQVVRGDSAAYFCASSPTAGQGAKNIQYFGAGTRLSVL.

The chain couples TRBV7-2 to TRBJ1-2, with 8 positions matching TRBD1. The CDR3 length is 14 residues. CDR1 and CDR2 (germline): SGHTA, FQGNSA. With 1 base clipped from V and 8 bases from J, the junction kept 6 bases outside the gene matches. Here the CDR3 DNA reads TGTGCCAGCAGCTTAGACCAGGGGGCGGCGGGCTACACCTTC. Translated, it gives CASSLDQGAAGYTF.

The gene calls are TRBV7-2 and TRBJ2-2; tentatively, D is TRBD2 (6 bases). Germline lookup yields CDR1 SGHTA and CDR2 FQGNSA. The CDR3 spans 17 residues. The ends were cut back, 1 base at V and 0 bases at J, with 12 bases in the middle. The CDR3 DNA reads TGTGCCAGCAGCTTAGTGGCAGCGGGTGCGAACACCGGGGAGCTGTTTTTT. This sequence encodes CASSLVAAGANTGELFF.

The V gene is TRBV4-1, the J gene TRBJ1-1; 9 nucleotides align to TRBD1. This CDR3 region has 15 residues. Germline CDR1 is MGHRA and CDR2 is YSYEKL. V lost 1 base and J lost 8; bases outside the gene matches: 8. The CDR3 sequence is CASSQAYRGPAEAFF. The CDR3 DNA sequence: TGCGCCAGCAGCCAAGCTTACAGGGGGCCGGCCGAAGCTTTCTTT.

The gene calls are TRBV5-4 and TRBJ2-1; 13 bases align to TRBD2. CDR3 length: 15 residues. Germline trimming cut 4 bases from V and 9 bases from J; bases unmatched to any gene: 7. CDR1 and CDR2 from the germline V gene are SGHNT and YYREEE (reference sequence). CDR3 in amino acids: CASSGGTSGMGEQFF. The CDR3 DNA reads TGTGCCAGCAGCGGCGGGACTAGCGGGATGGGTGAGCAGTTCTTC.

V is TRBV2 and J is TRBJ1-4, with unresolved D. V was trimmed by 8 bases and J by 12 bases, leaving 19 bases between them. The CDR3 length is 13 residues. Germline V gene sequence: CDR1 SNHLY, CDR2 FYNNEI. CDR3 DNA sequence: TGTGCCAGCTCTGGTGGGCGTCTGGAGGAACTGTTTTTT. It yields the protein CASSGGRLEELFF.

The chain combines TRBV5-6 with TRBJ2-7; D gene uncertain. Germline assignment: CDR1 SGHDT and CDR2 YYEEEE. The V end lost 0 bases, the J end lost 3 bases, and 13 bases lay between the germline ends. This CDR3 comprises 15 residues. The CDR3 sequence is CASSLDLTENYEQYF. In DNA, the CDR3 is TGTGCCAGCAGCTTGGACCTGACGGAAAACTACGAGCAGTACTTC.

With respect to this clone: Other DNA sequences in the same sample also yield this CDR3. The chain has TRBV6-5 and TRBJ1-1, with TRBD1 matching over 7 bases. The CDR3 spans 14 residues. V lost 5 bases and J lost 2; bases outside the gene matches: 5. The germline V gene has CDR1 MNHEY and CDR2 SVGAGI. CDR3 in amino acids: CASSRQGLNTEAFF. The DNA for the CDR3 is TGTGCCAGCAGTAGACAGGGTTTAAACACTGAAGCTTTCTTT.

The chain recombines TRBV30 with TRBJ1-2; no clear D. V lost 5 bases and J 5 bases, leaving 12 bases between the germline ends. CDR3 length: 12 amino acids. The germline CDR1 and CDR2 sequences are GTSNPN and SVGIG (reference sequence). The chain's CDR3 is CAWARGSYGYTF. Here the CDR3 DNA reads TGTGCCTGGGCTAGAGGGTCGTATGGCTACACCTTC.

The chain carries TRBV14 and TRBJ1-4; 7 bases line up with TRBD1. Unmatched junction bases numbered 17, after V lost 0 bases and J lost 4 bases. The CDR3 contains 20 residues. CDR1 and CDR2 (germline): SGHDN, FVKESK. The CDR3, as DNA: TGTGCCAGCAGCCAAGATGTTGGATGGGTACAGGGGAAGATTAATGAAAAACTGTTTTTT. Protein: CASSQDVGWVQGKINEKLFF.

The rearrangement joins TRBV6-5 to TRBJ1-2; TRBD1 is a possible D gene (5 bases). This CDR3 has 14 amino acids. V lost 6 bases to trimming and J lost 5 bases, with 16 bases between them. Germline V gene lookup returns CDR1 MNHEY and CDR2 SVGAGI. Here the CDR3 reads CASRPGTGVYGYTF. CDR3 in DNA: TGTGCCAGCAGGCCCGGGACGGGAGTTTATGGCTACACCTTC.

This clone was detected once. This chain links TRBV9 with TRBJ1-4; the D is unclear. CDR3 length equals 15 residues. Germline-derived CDR1 and CDR2 are SGDLS and YYNGEE. The V end was cut by 0 bases, the J end by 0 bases, with 6 bases between. The chain's CDR3 is CASSVDAATNEKLFF. The CDR3, as DNA: TGTGCCAGCAGCGTAGACGCAGCAACTAATGAAAAACTGTTTTTT. Full variable domain (missing parts from reference TRBV9 and TRBJ1-4): DSGVTQTPKHLITATGQRVTLRCSPRSGDLSVYWYQQSLDQGLQFLIQYYNGEERAKGNILERFSAQQFPDLHSELNLSSLELGDSALYFCASSVDAATNEKLFFGSGTQLSVL.

The chain has TRBV27 and TRBJ1-2; a possible D gene is TRBD1 (6 bases). This CDR3 is 14 amino acids long. Germline V gives CDR1 MNHEY, CDR2 SMNVEV (reference sequence). V was pared by 1 base and J by 4 bases, with 10 bases between. In DNA, the CDR3 is TGTGCCAGCAGTTTATTGGGGGCTAGCTATGGCTACACCTTC. Amino acid sequence: CASSLLGASYGYTF.